This T cell receptor beta chain is from a study of T cells in Graves' hyperthyroidism and ophthalmopathy. At the level of the study: Peripheral blood was taken when the disease was first diagnosed, before any treatment began. General study results and limits: A model of 13 V-J features distinguished ophthalmopathy from stable hyperthyroidism. The model predicted ophthalmopathy a median roughly 6.3 months before onset.

This clonotype was detected ten times or more. Its antigen is not known. The CDR3 regions of TCR beta were amplified from RNA transcripts. In the first-round RT-PCR of the TCR CDR3, the HTBI primer set was used. MiXCR, applied by TCRdb to the multiplex PCR reads, yields one record per CDR3 protein. The sample has about 610,000 distinct CDR3 sequences, over 12% seen once. The germline CDR1 and CDR2 sequences are LNHNV and YYDKDF (reference sequence). This CDR3 comprises 14 residues. V lost 4 bases and J lost 3, with 10 bases in between. This receptor was taken from a woman in her thirties or forties with Graves' ophthalmopathy. Sequencing was carried out using blood. V is TRBV15 and J is TRBJ1-5; no clear D. The CDR3 loop is CATSTYSNNQPQHF. CDR3 in DNA: TGTGCCACCAGCACATACAGTAACAATCAGCCCCAGCATTTT.